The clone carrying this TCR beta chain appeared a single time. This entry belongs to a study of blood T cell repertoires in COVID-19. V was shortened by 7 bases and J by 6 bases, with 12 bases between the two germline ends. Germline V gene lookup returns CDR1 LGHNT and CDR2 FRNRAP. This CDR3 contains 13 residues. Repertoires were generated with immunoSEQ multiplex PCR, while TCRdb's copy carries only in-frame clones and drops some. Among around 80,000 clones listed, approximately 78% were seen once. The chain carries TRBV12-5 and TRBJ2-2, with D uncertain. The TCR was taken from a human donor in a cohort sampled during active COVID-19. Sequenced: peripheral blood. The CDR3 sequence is CASAAGRAGELFF. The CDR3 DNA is TGTGCTAGTGCCGCCGGTCGAGCCGGGGAGCTGTTTTTT.